This TCR beta chain stems from a study of control samples from healthy donors and cancer patients. TCRdb keeps only in-frame clones here, not all; method: immunoSEQ multiplex PCR. The profile shows under 150,000 clones, less than 95% of them singletons. CDR1 and CDR2 (germline): LNHDA, SQIVND (reference sequence). The CDR3 extends over 15 amino acids. V was pared by 0 bases and J by 4 bases, with 3 bases of the junction left unmatched. Sequenced sample: blood. This chain links TRBV19 with TRBJ1-5, with TRBD1 matching 7 bases. The sequence was obtained from a man younger than 40 in good health. The CDR3 loop is CASSIDRGANQPQHF. The CDR3 coding sequence is TGTGCCAGTAGTATAGACAGGGGGGCGAATCAGCCCCAGCATTTT.